This passage covers 14 T cell receptor beta chains from one sample sequenced in a study of T cell changes during pregnancy in multiple sclerosis. Sequencing used immunoSEQ multiplex PCR; TCRdb keeps in-frame clones, though not all of them. This sample has some 81,000 clones; approximately 89% occur once, and the top ten carry approximately 2%. Material: peripheral blood, obtained before pregnancy. The origin of the receptors is a female donor with multiple sclerosis, enrolled in a pregnancy study.

This clone has only one observation. The rearrangement uses TRBV27 and TRBJ2-7, with 7 nucleotides matching TRBD1. The germline V gene encodes CDR1 MNHEY and CDR2 SMNVEV (reference sequence). The CDR3 runs 14 residues. V lost 3 bases, J lost 5 bases, and 7 bases stayed unmatched. In DNA, the CDR3 is TGTGCCAGCAGTTTTGGGACAGCCTTACACGAGCAGTACTTC. This sequence encodes CASSFGTALHEQYF.

V usage is TRBV2 and J usage is TRBJ2-5; 12 bases are a match to TRBD2. Germline V gene sequence: CDR1 SNHLY, CDR2 FYNNEI. This CDR3 region has 13 residues. V gave up 4 bases and J gave up 9 bases; unmatched junction bases: 3. The CDR3 loop reads CASSGTSGVSQYF. The CDR3 DNA sequence: TGTGCCAGCAGTGGGACTAGCGGGGTGTCCCAGTACTTC.

The chain has TRBV6-5 and TRBJ1-2, with D possibly TRBD1 on 5 matching bases. Germline V gene data show CDR1 as MNHEY and CDR2 as SVGAGI. This CDR3 contains 11 residues. Trimming removed 8 bases at V and 7 bases at J, with 11 bases between. The CDR3 protein is CASENGGGYTF. CDR3 bases: TGTGCCAGCGAAAACGGGGGTGGCTACACCTTC.

The J gene is TRBJ2-5, the V gene TRBV5-1; 7 bases are shared with TRBD2. V shed 0 bases, J shed 6 bases, and the junction held 8 bases outside the gene matches. CDR3 length: 15 amino acids. Germline CDR1 and CDR2: SGHRS and YFSETQ. CDR3: CASSLAYGREKTQYF. For the CDR3, the DNA is TGCGCCAGCAGCTTGGCCTATGGGAGGGAGAAGACCCAGTACTTC.

This rearrangement joins TRBV5-1 to TRBJ2-5; D unresolved. The CDR3 runs to 14 residues. Per germline, CDR1 SGHRS and CDR2 YFSETQ. Trimming left V 0 bases short and J 4 bases short, with 10 bases between. The CDR3 DNA reads TGCGCCAGCAGCTTGGTCGACCTAGGAGAGACCCAGTACTTC. Translated: CASSLVDLGETQYF.

The J gene is TRBJ1-5, the V gene TRBV18, with TRBD1 matching over 8 bases. The trim removed 4 bases at V and 6 bases at J, leaving 2 bases unmatched. The CDR3 consists of 13 residues. The germline V gene has CDR1 KGHSH and CDR2 LQKENI. The CDR3 sequence: CASSLDRGQPQHF. The CDR3 DNA is TGTGCCAGCTCACTCGACAGGGGTCAGCCCCAGCATTTT.

This clone appeared a few times. V is TRBV6-5 and J is TRBJ1-1; D ambiguous. CDR3 length: 16 amino acids. The germline CDR1 and CDR2 sequences are MNHEY and SVGAGI. V lost 2 bases, J lost 0 bases, and 13 bases lay in between. The CDR3 DNA reads as TGTGCCAGCAGTTACCCCCGGGAGGTCATGAACACTGAAGCTTTCTTT. Protein: CASSYPREVMNTEAFF.

CDR3 loop: CASSRDFTDTQYF. The CDR3 coding sequence is TGTGCCAGCTCGCGGGACTTCACAGATACGCAGTATTTT. The chain links TRBV7-3 to TRBJ2-3, with D possibly TRBD2 on 6 matching bases. The CDR3 runs to 13 residues. Between the trimmed V and J ends, which lost 8 bases and 2 bases, there was a span of 11 bases. Germline loops: CDR1 SGHTA, CDR2 FQGTGA.

This clone is a singleton in its sample. This sequence joins TRBV29-1 and TRBJ1-4, with D possibly being TRBD1 (5 bases). Trimming cost V 7 bases and J 11 bases, with 14 bases left between them. The CDR3 length is 11 residues. Germline CDR1 and CDR2: SQVTM and ANQGSEA. CDR3 nucleotides: TGCAGCGCGGACACCTTTGGGAAACTGTTTTTT. This gives the protein CSADTFGKLFF.

The chain joins TRBV9 to TRBJ1-2; 11 nucleotides align to TRBD1. CDR3 length: 14 residues. With V trimmed by 4 bases and J by 8 bases, 7 bases remained unmatched. Germline V gene data show CDR1 as SGDLS and CDR2 as YYNGEE. The CDR3 region is CASSRTGGPVGYTF. Here the CDR3 DNA reads TGTGCCAGCAGCAGGACAGGGGGCCCGGTGGGCTACACCTTC.

The chain links TRBV18 to TRBJ1-2; D is uncertain. The CDR3 length is 16 residues. The germline CDR1 and CDR2 sequences are KGHSH and LQKENI. V shed 2 bases and J shed 2 bases, with 15 bases lying between them. The CDR3 sequence: CASSPDGVLKNYGYTF. CDR3 nucleotide sequence: TGTGCCAGCTCACCAGACGGAGTCCTAAAAAACTATGGCTACACCTTC. Full variable domain (remainder filled in from reference TRBV18 and TRBJ1-2): NAGVMQNPRHLVRRRGQEARLRCSPMKGHSHVYWYRQLPEEGLKFMVYLQKENIIDESGMPKERFSAEFPKEGPSILRIQQVVRGDSAAYFCASSPDGVLKNYGYTFGSGTRLTVV.

This chain uses TRBV5-5 with TRBJ2-7; D gene uncertain. Looked up from germline, CDR1 is SGHKS and CDR2 is YYEKEE (reference sequence). This CDR3 is 12 amino acids long. Trimming stripped 1 base from V and 4 bases from J, with 6 bases between. The CDR3 coding sequence is TGTGCCAGCAGCTTGTACTGGTACGAGCAGTACTTC. Translated: CASSLYWYEQYF.

This clone has just one count. J is TRBJ2-7 and V is TRBV18; 9 bases match TRBD1. V dropped 3 bases and J dropped 5; count of bases not matched to a gene: 11. Germline CDR1 KGHSH, CDR2 LQKENI. This CDR3 contains 16 residues. In DNA form, the CDR3 reads TGTGCCAGCTCACCCTTACCCGGGACAGGGCCCCACGAGCAGTACTTC. Translation: CASSPLPGTGPHEQYF.

The V and J genes are TRBV9 and TRBJ2-2, with D maybe TRBD1 (5 bases). Germline assignment: CDR1 SGDLS and CDR2 YYNGEE. CDR3 length equals 16 residues. Between the trimmed V and J ends, which lost 1 base and 2 bases, there was a span of 12 bases. The CDR3 region is CASSVIGGQNTGELFF. The CDR3 nucleotides are TGTGCCAGCAGCGTAATAGGCGGACAAAACACCGGGGAGCTGTTTTTT.